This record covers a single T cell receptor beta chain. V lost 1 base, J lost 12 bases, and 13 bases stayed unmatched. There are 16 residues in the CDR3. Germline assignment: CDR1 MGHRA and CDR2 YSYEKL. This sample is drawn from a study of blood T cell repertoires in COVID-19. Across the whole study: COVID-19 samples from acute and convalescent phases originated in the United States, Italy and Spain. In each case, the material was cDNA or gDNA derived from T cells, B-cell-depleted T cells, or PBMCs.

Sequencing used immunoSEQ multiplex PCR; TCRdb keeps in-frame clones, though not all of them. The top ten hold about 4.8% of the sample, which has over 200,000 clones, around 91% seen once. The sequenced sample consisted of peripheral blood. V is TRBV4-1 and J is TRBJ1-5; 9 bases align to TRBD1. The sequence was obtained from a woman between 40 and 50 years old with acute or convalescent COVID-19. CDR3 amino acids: CASSQVTGGSPGFQHF. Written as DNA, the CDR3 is TGCGCCAGCAGCCAAGTGACAGGGGGGAGCCCCGGGTTCCAGCATTTT.